The sequence of this T cell receptor (beta chain) was determined in a study of shared clonotypes between healthy human individuals. Broader study findings: The genetic and exposure-history diversity represented was limited by few donors. Clonotypes that were shared across a handful of donors made up 4.5% to 5% of naive CD4 clonotypes. Generation probability values for non-shared clonotypes were lower than those for clonotypes shared by all four donors.

To note about this clone: Its specificity is unknown.

With 5 bases removed from V and 0 bases from J, the gap between germline ends came to 11 bases. Germline V gives CDR1 MDHEN, CDR2 SYDVKM. The CDR3 is 15 residues long. Assay used: immunoSEQ multiplex PCR; TCRdb lists only in-frame clones, some missing. The profile covers more than 2,000,000 clones, with 93% appearing a single time and 0.35% to 0.45% taken by the ten largest. The sample comprised naive CD4+ T cells from PBMCs. The subset here: CD45RA+ positively selected. The chain combines TRBV28 with TRBJ1-3, with D uncertain. This receptor was obtained from a man aged 18 to 35 in good health. Some clones in this sample may be carry-over from other donors' samples. The CDR3 DNA follows: TGTGCCAGCAGTGTTCGACTAGACTCTGGAAACACCATATATTTT. Residues: CASSVRLDSGNTIYF. Looking up the rest from reference TRBV28 and TRBJ1-3 gives the full variable domain: DVKVTQSSRYLVKRTGEKVFLECVQDMDHENMFWYRQDPGLGLRLIYFSYDVKMKEKGDIPEGYSVSREKKERFSLILESASTNQTSMYLCASSVRLDSGNTIYFGEGSWLTVV.